These 28 T cell receptor beta chains came from one sample sequenced in a study of blood T cell repertoires in COVID-19. The table came from immunoSEQ multiplex PCR; TCRdb's copy has only in-frame clones and leaves some out. This table has around 500,000 clones, approximately 85% appearing once. The sequencing input was peripheral blood. The receptor set was obtained from a human donor in a cohort sampled during active COVID-19.

This chain uses TRBV3-1 (or the pseudogene TRBV3-2) with TRBJ2-2; tentative D call: TRBD1 (6 bases). The CDR3 loop spans 17 amino acids. Deletions cut 0 bases from V and 5 bases from J, with 16 bases between. Germline V lookup: CDR1 LGHDT, CDR2 YNNKEL (reference sequence). Here the CDR3 reads CASSQDYPTTGTGELFF. CDR3 nucleotides: TGTGCCAGCAGCCAAGATTACCCTACCACAGGGACCGGGGAGCTGTTTTTT.

The chain combines TRBV6-5 with TRBJ1-1, with a tentative D call TRBD1 (6 bases). Per the germline V gene, CDR1 is MNHEY and CDR2 is SVGAGI. This CDR3 is built from 12 residues. Trimming stripped 7 bases from V and 8 bases from J, with 14 bases between. CDR3 amino acids: CASNKQGNEAFF. CDR3 bases: TGTGCCAGCAACAAACAGGGTAACGAAGCTTTCTTT.

The chain has TRBV7-3 and TRBJ2-1, with 11 bases lining up with TRBD2. CDR1 and CDR2 (germline): SGHTA, FQGTGA. With V trimmed by 5 bases and J by 5 bases, 11 bases remained unmatched. The CDR3 length is 17 residues. The CDR3 spells CASSLNLAGGPHNEQFF. CDR3 DNA sequence: TGTGCCAGCAGCCTAAACTTAGCGGGAGGGCCCCACAATGAGCAGTTCTTC.

A few counts support this clone. This rearrangement joins TRBV3-1 (or the pseudogene TRBV3-2) to TRBJ1-1; D call uncertain. Germline V CDR1 and CDR2: LGHDT, YNNKEL (reference sequence). Trimming stripped 4 bases from V and 0 bases from J, with 12 bases between. CDR3 length: 15 amino acids. CDR3 DNA sequence: TGTGCCAGCAGCCCCCCTACGAGTTTGAACACTGAAGCTTTCTTT. Its translation: CASSPPTSLNTEAFF.

The chain uses TRBV10-3 and TRBJ2-3; TRBD2 agrees at 10 bases. With V trimmed by 2 bases and J by 0 bases, 5 bases remained unmatched. This CDR3 is 17 amino acids long. Germline values: CDR1 ENHRY, CDR2 SYGVKD. DNA of the CDR3: TGTGCCATCAGTGAGAAGGCTAGCGGGAGAAGCACAGATACGCAGTATTTT. This gives the protein CAISEKASGRSTDTQYF.

The chain joins TRBV27 to TRBJ1-1; 8 bases map to TRBD1. Germline CDR1 MNHEY, CDR2 SMNVEV (reference sequence). Trimming cost V 5 bases and J 1 base; bases outside gene matches: 9. The CDR3 spans 16 residues. The CDR3 DNA is TGTGCCAGCAGTCTCTGGGGCGGACAGGGGAACACTGAAGCTTTCTTT. It codes for CASSLWGGQGNTEAFF.

This chain links TRBV25-1 with TRBJ2-5; D unresolved. V was cut by 8 bases and J by 1 base, with 11 bases left in between. The germline V gene encodes CDR1 MGHDK and CDR2 SYGVNS. This CDR3 is built from 13 residues. The CDR3 sequence: CASGRGSQETQYF. CDR3 sequence (DNA): TGTGCCAGCGGTCGAGGCAGCCAAGAGACCCAGTACTTC.

This clone was recorded once. The rearrangement links TRBV19 to TRBJ1-2; weak D call: TRBD1 (6 bases). Germline CDR1 is LNHDA and CDR2 is SQIVND (reference sequence). CDR3 length equals 16 residues. The V end was cut by 5 bases, the J end by 4 bases, with 20 bases between. This CDR3 reads CASSPNRQEMGYGYTF. CDR3 in DNA: TGTGCCAGTAGTCCCAATCGACAGGAGATGGGCTATGGCTACACCTTC.

As concerns this clone: In the same sample, other DNA sequences code for this CDR3. The chain couples TRBV10-3 to TRBJ1-5; 8 bases line up with TRBD1. Germline V gene data show CDR1 as ENHRY and CDR2 as SYGVKD. The CDR3 runs to 14 residues. Trimming at V came to 3 bases and at J to 7 bases, leaving 5 bases not matched to a gene. The CDR3 region has the DNA TGTGCCATCAGTGAAGGACAGGGCGGACAGCCCCAGCATTTT. It encodes CAISEGQGGQPQHF.

This clone has only a few counts. In DNA, the CDR3 is TGTGCCAGCAGCTCCGGGACTAGCGTTTACAATGAGCAGTTCTTC. It yields the protein CASSSGTSVYNEQFF. This chain links TRBV11-2 with TRBJ2-1, with 10 bases aligning to TRBD2. The V gene's germline CDR1 is SGHAT and CDR2 FQNNGV. After removal of 4 bases from V and 4 bases from J, the junction contained 4 bases not matched to a gene. The CDR3 contains 15 residues.

The chain uses TRBV12-5 and TRBJ2-1, with 13 bases matching TRBD2. The CDR3 sequence is 16 residues long. The germline gives CDR1 LGHNT, CDR2 FRNRAP. Trimming at V came to 6 bases and at J to 4 bases, leaving 6 bases not matched to a gene. Written as DNA, the CDR3 is TGTGCTAGTGGAACCGGGACTAGCGGGGATTACAATGAGCAGTTCTTC. This gives the protein CASGTGTSGDYNEQFF. Filled out from reference TRBV12-5 and TRBJ2-1, the complete variable domain reads DARVTQTPRHKVTEMGQEVTMRCQPILGHNTVFWYRQTMMQGLELLAYFRNRAPLDDSGMPKDRFSAEMPDATLATLKIQPSEPRDSAVYFCASGTGTSGDYNEQFFGPGTRLTVL.

The V and J genes are TRBV7-3 and TRBJ2-3; a possible D gene is TRBD2 (5 bases). Deletions cut 3 bases from V and 2 bases from J, with 9 bases between. CDR1 is SGHTA, CDR2 FQGTGA, per germline. This CDR3 is built from 14 residues. CDR3 coding DNA: TGTGCCAGCAGCTTGAACGGACTCACAGATACGCAGTATTTT. Amino acid sequence: CASSLNGLTDTQYF. The complete variable domain, with remaining parts taken from reference TRBV7-3 and TRBJ2-3, reads GAGVSQTPSNKVTEKGKYVELRCDPISGHTALYWYRQSLGQGPEFLIYFQGTGAADDSGLPNDRFFAVRPEGSVSTLKIQRTERGDSAVYLCASSLNGLTDTQYFGPGTRLTVL.

The chain carries TRBV11-3 and TRBJ2-1, with 10 bases aligning to TRBD2. The CDR3 extends over 15 amino acids. Looked up from germline, CDR1 is SGHNT and CDR2 is YENEEA. The V gene end was trimmed by 2 bases and the J gene end by 8 bases; junction bases not matched to a gene: 6. The CDR3 DNA follows: TGTGCCAGCAGCTTATCTAGCGGGAGCAACTATGAGCAGTTCTTC. The encoded protein is CASSLSSGSNYEQFF.

The CDR3 DNA is TGTGCCAGCAGCCCAAAATTGACAGGGATAATGGGCAATCAGCCCCAGCATTTT. Its translation: CASSPKLTGIMGNQPQHF. V usage is TRBV7-2 and J usage is TRBJ1-5; 7 nucleotides line up with TRBD1. The CDR3 totals 18 residues. V was clipped by 5 bases and J by 2 bases; unmatched bases: 15. CDR1 is SGHTA, CDR2 FQGNSA, per germline.

The rearrangement uses TRBV10-1 and TRBJ2-7; D not certain. The CDR3 sequence is 13 residues long. V was shortened by 3 bases and J by 0 bases, with 6 bases between the two germline ends. Germline CDR1 reads WNHNN; CDR2 reads SYGVQD (reference sequence). Here the CDR3 reads CASSDQISYEQYF. The CDR3 DNA is TGCGCCAGCAGTGATCAGATCTCCTACGAGCAGTACTTC.

This clone was found once. V usage is TRBV6-2 or TRBV6-3 and J usage is TRBJ1-1, with D possibly TRBD1 on 5 matching bases. Trimming stripped 2 bases from V and 4 bases from J, with 8 bases between. This CDR3 comprises 13 residues. Per the germline V gene, CDR1 is MNHEY and CDR2 is SVGEGT. The CDR3 spells CASSYGQGTEAFF. CDR3 nucleotides: TGTGCCAGCAGTTACGGGCAGGGCACTGAAGCTTTCTTT.

This clone has just a few counts. The gene calls are TRBV5-1 and TRBJ2-3, with a tentative D call TRBD1 (6 bases). This CDR3 contains 13 residues. Germline assignment: CDR1 SGHRS and CDR2 YFSETQ. Trimming removed 3 bases from V and 4 bases from J, with 9 bases in between. CDR3 DNA: TGCGCCAGCAGCTGGGGGCCCGCAGATACGCAGTATTTT. Protein sequence: CASSWGPADTQYF.

The chain is built from TRBV10-2 and TRBJ2-7; possibly TRBD2 for D (5 bases). This CDR3 has 13 amino acids. V gave up 6 bases and J gave up 5 bases, with 14 bases separating them. CDR1 and CDR2 (germline): WSHSY, SAAADI. The CDR3 sequence is CASRNGEINEQYF. The CDR3 DNA reads TGCGCCAGCAGAAACGGGGAGATCAACGAGCAGTACTTC.

This clone appeared a single time. V and J are TRBV5-4 and TRBJ2-5; 7 bases agree with TRBD2. The V segment lost 4 bases and the J segment 3 bases; nucleotides outside the gene matches: 9. Germline loops: CDR1 SGHNT, CDR2 YYREEE (reference sequence). This CDR3 has 15 residues. The CDR3 region is CASSETSSREETQYF. The DNA for the CDR3 is TGTGCCAGCAGCGAGACTAGCTCCCGTGAAGAGACCCAGTACTTC.

This chain joins TRBV3-1 (or the pseudogene TRBV3-2) and TRBJ2-1, with D possibly matching TRBD2 (5 bases). Germline values: CDR1 LGHDT, CDR2 YNNKEL (reference sequence). This CDR3 contains 16 residues. V lost 3 bases to trimming and J lost 6 bases, with 18 bases between them. The CDR3 nucleotides are TGTGCCAGCAGCCATTCGGACTCACCCGACCGCAATGAGCAGTTCTTC. Amino acids: CASSHSDSPDRNEQFF.

The genes are TRBV3-1 (or the pseudogene TRBV3-2) and TRBJ1-1; 9 bases agree with TRBD1. The CDR3 loop spans 15 amino acids. CDR1 LGHDT and CDR2 YNNKEL come from the germline V gene (reference sequence). After removal of 0 bases from V and 8 bases from J, the junction contained 7 bases not matched to a gene. The CDR3 region has the DNA TGTGCCAGCAGCCAAGAGGACAGGGGCCCCTCGGAAGCTTTCTTT. Translating it yields CASSQEDRGPSEAFF.

The chain uses TRBV27 and TRBJ2-1; D gene ambiguous. Germline-derived CDR1 and CDR2 are MNHEY and SMNVEV (reference sequence). Deletions cut 5 bases from V and 6 bases from J, with 14 bases between. CDR3 length: 14 amino acids. The CDR3 DNA is TGTGCCAGCAGTGCAGGCCTCTCACTCAATGAGCAGTTCTTC. This sequence encodes CASSAGLSLNEQFF.

The CDR3: CASSYSGLAEITDTQYF. The CDR3 nucleotides are TGTGCCAGCAGTTACTCTGGGCTAGCGGAGATCACAGATACGCAGTATTTT. This chain joins TRBV6-2 or TRBV6-3 and TRBJ2-3; 7 nucleotides match TRBD2. The CDR3 extends over 17 amino acids. Germline V gives CDR1 MNHEY, CDR2 SVGEGT. The J segment lost 2 bases and the V segment lost 0 bases, leaving 8 bases of the junction unmatched.

The rearrangement links TRBV6-5 to TRBJ2-7; a weak D match, TRBD2 (6 bases). V was shortened by 10 bases and J by 6 bases, with 16 bases between the two germline ends. The length of the CDR3 is 12 residues. CDR1 is MNHEY, CDR2 SVGAGI, per germline. In DNA, the CDR3 is TGTGCCACGGGAGCGGGCAATCGCGAGCAGTACTTC. Amino acid sequence: CATGAGNREQYF.

V gene TRBV7-2 combines with J gene TRBJ2-1; 8 bases fit TRBD2. The CDR3 totals 16 residues. V lost 2 bases and J lost 10; bases outside the gene matches: 13. Germline CDR1 is SGHTA and CDR2 is FQGNSA. The DNA of the CDR3 is TGTGCCAGCAGCTTAAGTTGGGCGGGGGGAGGCTGGGAGCAGTTCTTC. It is translated as CASSLSWAGGGWEQFF.

The chain uses TRBV7-9 and TRBJ2-7, with D possibly TRBD2 on 6 matching bases. CDR1 and CDR2 (germline): SEHNR, FQNEAQ (reference sequence). The CDR3 is 14 residues long. The V gene lost 4 bases and the J gene lost 0 bases, with 10 bases spanning the gap. The CDR3 coding sequence is TGTGCCAGCAGCTCGGACGGGAGCTCCTACGAGCAGTACTTC. This codes for CASSSDGSSYEQYF.

V and J are TRBV5-1 and TRBJ2-7, with 12 positions matching TRBD2. V shed 4 bases, J shed 5 bases, and the junction held 4 bases outside the gene matches. Germline lookup yields CDR1 SGHRS and CDR2 YFSETQ. CDR3 length equals 14 residues. The CDR3 spells CASSVTSGSNEQYF. CDR3 sequence (DNA): TGCGCCAGCAGCGTGACTAGCGGGAGTAACGAGCAGTACTTC.

A single count supports this clone. V and J are TRBV6-5 and TRBJ1-5; 9 bases map to TRBD1. The ends lost 5 bases at V and 6 bases at J; junction bases unmatched: 8. In germline, CDR1 is MNHEY, CDR2 SVGAGI. The CDR3 runs 15 residues. CDR3 sequence (DNA): TGTGCCAGCAGTAGGACAGGGGAGGTTACTCAGCCCCAGCATTTT. Amino acid sequence: CASSRTGEVTQPQHF.